Listed below are T cell receptor beta chains from one sample, sequenced in a study of blood T cell repertoires in COVID-19. The table came from immunoSEQ multiplex PCR; TCRdb's copy has only in-frame clones and leaves some out. The repertoire consists of 90,000 to 110,000 clones, with about four fifths occurring once and the leading ten covering about 16%. Sequences were obtained from peripheral blood. The receptors derive from a woman of 80 years or more with acute or convalescent COVID-19. Both conserved end residues are part of each CDR3. A D gene is named only where the DNA matches it firmly. Clone size, where shown, is once, few, many, or a class for clones that have expanded.

TRBV10-3,TRBJ2-3,once,-,CAIREETDTQYF,TGTGCCATTAGGGAGGAGACAGATACGCAGTATTTT
TRBV6-2/TRBV6-3,TRBJ1-1,once,TRBD1,CASSNRGQGSTEAFF,TGTGCCAGCAGTAACCGTGGACAGGGGAGTACTGAAGCTTTCTTT
TRBV12-3/TRBV12-4,TRBJ1-1,-,-,CASSLGQVFEAFF,TGTGCCAGCAGTTTAGGGCAGGTCTTTGAAGCTTTCTTT
TRBV27,TRBJ2-3,once,-,CASSDHSPDTQYF,TGTGCCAGCAGTGATCACAGCCCAGATACGCAGTATTTT
TRBV5-5,TRBJ1-4,-,-,CASSLQQDIEKLFF,TGTGCCAGCAGCTTGCAACAGGATATTGAAAAACTGTTTTTT
TRBV12-5,TRBJ2-1,-,-,CASGSPSYNEQFF,TGTGCTAGTGGCTCTCCGTCCTACAATGAGCAGTTCTTC
TRBV5-6,TRBJ2-5,few,TRBD2,CASTGGTETQYF,TGTGCCAGCACCGGGGGGACGGAGACCCAGTACTTC
TRBV6-5,TRBJ1-5,-,TRBD1,CASSPINRGDQPQHF,TGTGCCAGCAGTCCGATTAACAGGGGAGATCAGCCCCAGCATTTT
TRBV6-5,TRBJ1-5,-,-,CASSYPGQPQHF,TGTGCCAGCAGTTACCCAGGGCAGCCCCAGCATTTT
TRBV7-2,TRBJ1-2,-,-,CASSFSPGTSTHGYTF,TGTGCCAGCAGCTTCTCGCCCGGGACTTCCACGCATGGCTACACCTTC
TRBV29-1,TRBJ1-3,-,TRBD1,CSVSGGGSGNTIYF,TGCAGCGTTTCAGGGGGCGGCTCTGGAAACACCATATATTTT
TRBV3-1/TRBV3-2,TRBJ2-4,-,-,CASSQGRDTLQYF,TGTGCCAGCAGCCAAGGAAGGGACACTTTACAGTACTTC
TRBV2,TRBJ1-5,-,TRBD1,CASSGTGNQPQHF,TGTGCCAGCTCCGGGACAGGGAATCAGCCCCAGCATTTT
TRBV6-5,TRBJ2-7,few,-,CASSYSPQGGYEQYF,TGTGCCAGCAGTTACTCGCCCCAGGGAGGCTACGAGCAGTACTTC
TRBV2,TRBJ2-3,-,-,CASSLNTQYF,TGTGCCAGCAGTTTAAATACGCAGTATTTT
TRBV12-5,TRBJ2-3,once,-,CASGPGTDTQYF,TGTGCTAGTGGTCCAGGCACAGATACGCAGTATTTT
TRBV7-9,TRBJ1-4,once,-,CASSFLGVGGVEKLFF,TGTGCCAGCAGCTTCCTGGGAGTCGGAGGAGTCGAAAAACTGTTTTTT
TRBV7-2,TRBJ1-1,few,-,CASSVGRGVAFF,TGTGCCAGCAGCGTCGGGCGGGGGGTAGCTTTCTTT
TRBV3-1/TRBV3-2,TRBJ2-1,many,TRBD2,CASSQTSGSHEQFF,TGTGCCAGCAGCCAGACTAGCGGGAGTCATGAGCAGTTCTTC
TRBV5-3,TRBJ2-1,few,-,CARSPRAGKNEQFF,TGTGCCAGAAGCCCCCGGGCAGGGAAGAATGAGCAGTTCTTC
TRBV3-1/TRBV3-2,TRBJ2-3,-,TRBD1,CASSRQGEDTQYF,TGTGCCAGCAGCCGACAGGGGGAAGATACGCAGTATTTT
TRBV4-3,TRBJ1-2,-,TRBD1,CASSLSRDSYGYTF,TGCGCCAGCAGCCTAAGCCGGGACAGCTATGGCTACACCTTC
TRBV10-2,TRBJ2-7,-,TRBD2,CASKIQGERLAGGLYEQYF,TGCGCCAGCAAGATACAGGGGGAGAGACTAGCGGGAGGCCTTTACGAGCAGTACTTC
TRBV19,TRBJ2-4,-,-,CASSRQSDLAKNIQYF,TGTGCCAGTAGTAGGCAATCAGATCTAGCCAAAAACATTCAGTACTTC
TRBV2,TRBJ2-3,-,-,CASINKDTDTQYF,TGTGCCAGCATAAACAAAGACACAGATACGCAGTATTTT
TRBV5-1,TRBJ2-5,-,TRBD1,CASSLVGDSQETQYF,TGCGCCAGCAGCTTGGTTGGGGACAGTCAAGAGACCCAGTACTTC
TRBV19,TRBJ2-2,few,TRBD2,CASSPGGGTANTGELFF,TGTGCCAGTAGTCCAGGCGGGGGTACTGCGAACACCGGGGAGCTGTTTTTT
TRBV5-1,TRBJ1-3,-,-,CASSLQGNTIYF,TGCGCCAGCAGCTTGCAAGGAAACACCATATATTTT
TRBV28,TRBJ2-1,-,-,CASTRTATYNEQFF,TGTGCCAGCACAAGGACAGCCACCTACAATGAGCAGTTCTTC
TRBV27,TRBJ2-1,-,-,CASKGGVSYNEQFF,TGTGCCAGCAAAGGCGGTGTCTCCTACAATGAGCAGTTCTTC
TRBV7-9,TRBJ2-3,once,-,CASMEGQTSTDTQYF,TGTGCCTCTATGGAGGGTCAGACTAGCACAGATACGCAGTATTTT
TRBV14,TRBJ2-1,-,TRBD2,CASSHLGLAGYNEQFF,TGTGCCAGCAGCCACCTGGGACTAGCGGGTTACAATGAGCAGTTCTTC
TRBV20-1,TRBJ1-5,once,-,CSASPGRVNQPQHF,TGCAGTGCTAGTCCTGGGAGGGTGAATCAGCCCCAGCATTTT
TRBV6-5,TRBJ1-1,-,-,CASSSGNTEAFF,TGTGCCAGCAGTTCAGGGAACACTGAAGCTTTCTTT
TRBV7-6,TRBJ1-2,-,-,CASSLDSGLTYGYTF,TGTGCCAGCAGCTTAGACAGTGGCCTCACCTATGGCTACACCTTC
TRBV24-1,TRBJ1-2,-,-,CATSDSVNGYTF,TGTGCCACCAGTGATTCAGTAAATGGCTACACCTTC
TRBV4-1,TRBJ2-3,-,-,CASSQDDLPRDTQYF,TGCGCCAGCAGCCAAGACGACCTCCCGCGGGATACGCAGTATTTT
TRBV5-1,TRBJ1-1,-,TRBD1,CASRSGTGDGEAFF,TGCGCCAGCAGGTCCGGGACAGGGGATGGTGAAGCTTTCTTT
TRBV19,TRBJ2-7,-,TRBD2,CASSTSGSIYEQYF,TGTGCCAGTAGTACTAGCGGGAGTATCTACGAGCAGTACTTC
TRBV19,TRBJ2-2,-,TRBD2,CASSSLAGGFTGELFF,TGTGCCAGTAGTTCATTAGCGGGAGGGTTCACCGGGGAGCTGTTTTTT
TRBV19,TRBJ2-1,-,TRBD1,CASSIRDRGYNEQFF,TGTGCCAGTAGTATACGGGACAGGGGCTACAATGAGCAGTTCTTC
TRBV6-5,TRBJ1-1,once,TRBD1,CASSYSGTGDTEAFF,TGTGCCAGCAGTTACTCTGGCACAGGGGACACTGAAGCTTTCTTT
TRBV18,TRBJ2-3,-,TRBD1,CASSPMGQGRDTQYF,TGTGCCAGCTCACCGATGGGACAGGGTAGAGATACGCAGTATTTT